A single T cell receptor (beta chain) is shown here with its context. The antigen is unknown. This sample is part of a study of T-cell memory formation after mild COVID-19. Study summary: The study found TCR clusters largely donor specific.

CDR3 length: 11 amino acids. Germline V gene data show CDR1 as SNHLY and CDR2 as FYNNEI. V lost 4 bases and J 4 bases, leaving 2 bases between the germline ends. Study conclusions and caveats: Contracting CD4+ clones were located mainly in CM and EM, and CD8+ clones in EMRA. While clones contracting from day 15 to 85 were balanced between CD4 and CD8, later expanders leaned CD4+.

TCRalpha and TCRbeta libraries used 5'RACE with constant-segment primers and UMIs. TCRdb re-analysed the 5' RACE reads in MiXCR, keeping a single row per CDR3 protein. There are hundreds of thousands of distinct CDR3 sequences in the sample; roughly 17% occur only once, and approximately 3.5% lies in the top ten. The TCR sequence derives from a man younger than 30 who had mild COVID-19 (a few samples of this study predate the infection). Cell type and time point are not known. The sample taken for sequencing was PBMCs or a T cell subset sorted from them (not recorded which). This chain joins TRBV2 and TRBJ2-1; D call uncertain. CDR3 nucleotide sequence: TGTGCCAGCAGTGTGTACAATGAGCAGTTCTTC. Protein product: CASSVYNEQFF.